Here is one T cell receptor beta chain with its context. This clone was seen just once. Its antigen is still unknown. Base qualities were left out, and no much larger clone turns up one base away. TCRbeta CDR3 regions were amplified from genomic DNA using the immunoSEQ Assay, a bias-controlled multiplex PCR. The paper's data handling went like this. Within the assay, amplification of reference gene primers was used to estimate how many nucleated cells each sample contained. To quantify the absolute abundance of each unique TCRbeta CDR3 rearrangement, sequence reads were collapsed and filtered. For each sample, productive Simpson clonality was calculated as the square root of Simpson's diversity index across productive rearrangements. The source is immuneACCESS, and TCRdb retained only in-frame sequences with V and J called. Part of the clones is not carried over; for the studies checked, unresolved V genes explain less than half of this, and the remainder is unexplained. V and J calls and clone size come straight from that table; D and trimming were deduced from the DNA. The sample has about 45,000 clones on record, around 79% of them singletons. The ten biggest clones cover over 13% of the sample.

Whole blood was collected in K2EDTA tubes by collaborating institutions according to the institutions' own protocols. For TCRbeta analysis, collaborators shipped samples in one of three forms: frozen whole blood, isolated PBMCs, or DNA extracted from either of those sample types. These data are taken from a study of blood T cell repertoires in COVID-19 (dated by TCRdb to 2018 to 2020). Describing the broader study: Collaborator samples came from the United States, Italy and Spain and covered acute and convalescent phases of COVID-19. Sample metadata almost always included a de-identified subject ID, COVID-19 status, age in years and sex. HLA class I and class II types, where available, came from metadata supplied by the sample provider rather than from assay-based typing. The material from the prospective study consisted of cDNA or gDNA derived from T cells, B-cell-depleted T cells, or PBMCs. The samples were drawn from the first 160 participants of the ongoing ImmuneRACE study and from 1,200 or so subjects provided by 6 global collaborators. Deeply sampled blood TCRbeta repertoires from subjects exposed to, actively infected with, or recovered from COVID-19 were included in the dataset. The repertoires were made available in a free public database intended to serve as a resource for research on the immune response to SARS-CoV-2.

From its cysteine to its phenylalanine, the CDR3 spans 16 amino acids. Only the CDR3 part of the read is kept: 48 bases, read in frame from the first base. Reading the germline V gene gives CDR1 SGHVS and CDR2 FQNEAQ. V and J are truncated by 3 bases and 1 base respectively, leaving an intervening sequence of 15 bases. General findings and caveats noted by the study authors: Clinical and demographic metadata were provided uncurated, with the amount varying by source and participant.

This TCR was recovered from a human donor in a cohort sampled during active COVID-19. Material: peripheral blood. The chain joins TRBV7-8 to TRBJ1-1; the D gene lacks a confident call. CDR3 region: CASSFPPWQENTEAFF. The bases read TGTGCCAGCAGCTTCCCTCCCTGGCAGGAGAACACTGAAGCTTTCTTT.